This TCR beta chain was found in a study of blood T cells in healthy people across ages. Using a J-beta primer mix together with a sample-barcoded 5' primer, a second PCR was run for roughly 6 to 12 cycles. MiXCR was run by TCRdb on the 5' RACE reads, yielding one entry per CDR3 protein. The sample records some 890,000 distinct CDR3 sequences, approximately 32% being singletons. Germline CDR1 and CDR2: SGDLS and YYNGEE. Trimming cost V 5 bases and J 5 bases, with 23 bases left between them. The CDR3 spans 17 residues. This clonotype has at least ten counts. The sample was also linked to a second study, of T cells of mothers and their children. That paper states: The people who donated were a few healthy Caucasian mothers and their six children.

The TCR comes from a woman in her thirties or forties in good health. V is TRBV9 and J is TRBJ2-1; D perhaps matches TRBD2 (6 bases). Material: blood. The CDR3 DNA sequence: TGTGCCAGCAGGGCCGGGGAAGTGGCGGGGAGGAACAATGAGCAGTTCTTC. Translated: CASRAGEVAGRNNEQFF. Combining the CDR3 with reference TRBV9 and TRBJ2-1 gives the whole variable domain DSGVTQTPKHLITATGQRVTLRCSPRSGDLSVYWYQQSLDQGLQFLIQYYNGEERAKGNILERFSAQQFPDLHSELNLSSLELGDSALYFCASRAGEVAGRNNEQFFGPGTRLTVL.